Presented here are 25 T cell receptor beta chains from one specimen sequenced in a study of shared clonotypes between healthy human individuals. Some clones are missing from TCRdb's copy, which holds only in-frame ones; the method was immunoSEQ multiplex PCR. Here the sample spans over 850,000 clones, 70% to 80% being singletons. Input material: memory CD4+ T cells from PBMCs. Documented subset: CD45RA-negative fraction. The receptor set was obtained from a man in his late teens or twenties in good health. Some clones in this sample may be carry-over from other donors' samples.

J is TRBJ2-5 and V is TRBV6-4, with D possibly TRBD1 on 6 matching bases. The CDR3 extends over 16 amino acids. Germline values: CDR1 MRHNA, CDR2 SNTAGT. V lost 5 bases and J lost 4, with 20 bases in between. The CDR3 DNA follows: TGTGCCAGCAGTTGTCCGGGACATTCATTGGGAGAGACCCAGTACTTC. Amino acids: CASSCPGHSLGETQYF.

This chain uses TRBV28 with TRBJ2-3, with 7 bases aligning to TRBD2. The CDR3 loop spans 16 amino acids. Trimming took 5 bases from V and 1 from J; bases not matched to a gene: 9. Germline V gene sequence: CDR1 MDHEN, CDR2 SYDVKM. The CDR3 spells CASSPSGLAGTDTQYF. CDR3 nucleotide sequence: TGTGCCAGCAGTCCCTCTGGGCTAGCGGGCACAGATACGCAGTATTTT.

CDR3 region: CASSPSIGNTGELFF. CDR3 nucleotide sequence: TGTGCCAGCTCACCAAGTATTGGGAACACCGGGGAGCTGTTTTTT. This chain joins TRBV18 and TRBJ2-2, with D uncertain. Germline V gene data show CDR1 as KGHSH and CDR2 as LQKENI. The CDR3 contains 15 residues. The V end was cut by 2 bases, the J end by 1 base, with 8 bases between.

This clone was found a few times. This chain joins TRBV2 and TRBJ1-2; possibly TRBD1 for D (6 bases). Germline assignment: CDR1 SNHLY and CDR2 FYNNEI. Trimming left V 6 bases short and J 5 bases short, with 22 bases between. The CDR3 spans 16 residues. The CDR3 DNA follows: TGTGCCAGCAGGCCACGACAGGCCTACGCAGGGTATGGCTACACCTTC. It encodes CASRPRQAYAGYGYTF.

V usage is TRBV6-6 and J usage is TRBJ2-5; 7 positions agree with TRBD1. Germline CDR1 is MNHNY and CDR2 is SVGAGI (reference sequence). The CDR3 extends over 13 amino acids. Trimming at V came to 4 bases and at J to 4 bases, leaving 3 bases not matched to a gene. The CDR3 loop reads CASSSAGGETQYF. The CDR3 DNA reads TGTGCCAGCAGTTCGGCAGGGGGAGAGACCCAGTACTTC.

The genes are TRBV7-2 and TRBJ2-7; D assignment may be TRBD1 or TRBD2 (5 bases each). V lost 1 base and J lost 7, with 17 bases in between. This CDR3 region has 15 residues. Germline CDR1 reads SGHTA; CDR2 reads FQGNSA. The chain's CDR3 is CASSLDRGAPREQYF. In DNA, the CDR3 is TGTGCCAGCAGCTTAGATAGAGGGGCCCCTCGGGAGCAGTACTTC. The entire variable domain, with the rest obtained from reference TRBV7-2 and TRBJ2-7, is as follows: GAGVSQSPSNKVTEKGKDVELRCDPISGHTALYWYRQSLGQGLEFLIYFQGNSAPDKSGLPSDRFSAERTGGSVSTLTIQRTQQEDSAVYLCASSLDRGAPREQYFGPGTRLTVT.

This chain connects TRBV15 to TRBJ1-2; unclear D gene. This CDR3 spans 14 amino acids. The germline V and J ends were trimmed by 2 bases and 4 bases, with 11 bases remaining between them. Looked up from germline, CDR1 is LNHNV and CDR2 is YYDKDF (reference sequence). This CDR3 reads CATSRSTPLYGYTF. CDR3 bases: TGTGCCACCAGCAGAAGCACCCCTCTCTATGGCTACACCTTC.

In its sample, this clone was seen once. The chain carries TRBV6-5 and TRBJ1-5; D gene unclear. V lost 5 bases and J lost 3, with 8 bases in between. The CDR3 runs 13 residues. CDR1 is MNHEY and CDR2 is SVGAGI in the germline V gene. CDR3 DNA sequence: TGTGCCAGCAGTGAAGTGCTCAATCAGCCCCAGCATTTT. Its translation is CASSEVLNQPQHF.

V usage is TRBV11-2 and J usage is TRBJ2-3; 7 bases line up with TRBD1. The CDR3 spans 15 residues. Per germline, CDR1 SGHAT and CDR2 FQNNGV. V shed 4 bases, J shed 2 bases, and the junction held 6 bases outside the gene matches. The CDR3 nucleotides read TGTGCCAGCAGCTCCGGACAGGTCTACACAGATACGCAGTATTTT. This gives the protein CASSSGQVYTDTQYF.

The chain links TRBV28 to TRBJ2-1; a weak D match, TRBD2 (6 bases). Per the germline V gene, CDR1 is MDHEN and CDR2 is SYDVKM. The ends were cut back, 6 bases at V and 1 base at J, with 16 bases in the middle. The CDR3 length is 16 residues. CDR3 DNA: TGTGCCAGCAGCTACCTCCCGGGAGCGTCCTACAATGAGCAGTTCTTC. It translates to CASSYLPGASYNEQFF.

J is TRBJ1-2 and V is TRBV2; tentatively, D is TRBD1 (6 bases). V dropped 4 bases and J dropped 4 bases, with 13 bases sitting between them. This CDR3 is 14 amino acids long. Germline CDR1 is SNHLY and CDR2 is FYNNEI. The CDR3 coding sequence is TGTGCCAGCAGTGCAGACAGGATTTCCTATGGCTACACCTTC. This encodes CASSADRISYGYTF.

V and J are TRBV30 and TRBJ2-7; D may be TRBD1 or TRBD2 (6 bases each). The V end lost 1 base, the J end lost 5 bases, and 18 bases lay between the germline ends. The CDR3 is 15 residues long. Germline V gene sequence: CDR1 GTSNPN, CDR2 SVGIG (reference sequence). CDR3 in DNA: TGTGCCTGGAGTGCGGGGGCTAAGGCAGGAGACGAGCAGTACTTC. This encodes CAWSAGAKAGDEQYF.

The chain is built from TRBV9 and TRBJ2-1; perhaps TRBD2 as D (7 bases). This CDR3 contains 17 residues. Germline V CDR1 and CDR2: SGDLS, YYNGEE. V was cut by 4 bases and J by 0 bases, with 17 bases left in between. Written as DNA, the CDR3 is TGTGCCAGCAGCCCGACCGGGGGGCACCTCTCCTACAATGAGCAGTTCTTC. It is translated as CASSPTGGHLSYNEQFF.

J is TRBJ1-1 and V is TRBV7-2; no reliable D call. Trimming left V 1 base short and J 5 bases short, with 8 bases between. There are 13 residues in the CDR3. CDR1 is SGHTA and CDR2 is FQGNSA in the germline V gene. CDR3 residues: CASSLDTGTEAFF. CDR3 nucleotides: TGTGCCAGCAGCTTAGATACCGGGACTGAAGCTTTCTTT.

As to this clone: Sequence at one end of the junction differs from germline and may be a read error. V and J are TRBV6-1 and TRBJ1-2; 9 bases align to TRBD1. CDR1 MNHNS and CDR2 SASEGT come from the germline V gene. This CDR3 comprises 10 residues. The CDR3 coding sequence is TGTGCCAGCAGTTCCCGGGACAGGGCCTTC. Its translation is CASSSRDRAF.

CDR3 in amino acids: CASSLASSGGNYEQYF. The CDR3 bases are TGCGCCAGCAGCTTGGCCAGTAGCGGGGGGAACTACGAGCAGTACTTC. V is TRBV5-1 and J is TRBJ2-7; 10 bases match TRBD2. This CDR3 is 16 amino acids long. The trim removed 0 bases at V and 3 bases at J, leaving 6 bases unmatched. From germline, CDR1 is SGHRS and CDR2 YFSETQ.

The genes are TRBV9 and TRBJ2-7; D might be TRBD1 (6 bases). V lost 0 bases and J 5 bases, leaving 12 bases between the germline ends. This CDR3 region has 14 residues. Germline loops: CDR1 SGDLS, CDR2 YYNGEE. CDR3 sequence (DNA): TGTGCCAGCAGCGTAGGTACAGGGAACCACGAGCAGTACTTC. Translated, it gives CASSVGTGNHEQYF.

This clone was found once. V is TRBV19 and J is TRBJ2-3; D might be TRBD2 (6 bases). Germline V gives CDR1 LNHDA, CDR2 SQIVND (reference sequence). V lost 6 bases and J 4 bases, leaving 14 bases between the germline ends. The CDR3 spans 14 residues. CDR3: CASSPPGVPDTQYF. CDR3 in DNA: TGTGCCAGTAGCCCCCCGGGGGTCCCAGATACGCAGTATTTT.

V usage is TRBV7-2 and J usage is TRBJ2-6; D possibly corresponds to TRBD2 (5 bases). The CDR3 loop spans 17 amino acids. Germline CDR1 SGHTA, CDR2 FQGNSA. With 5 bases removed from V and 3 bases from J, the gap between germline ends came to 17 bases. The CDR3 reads CASSPRPRGFGANVLTF. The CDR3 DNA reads TGTGCCAGCAGCCCCCGACCCAGAGGGTTTGGGGCCAACGTCCTGACTTTC. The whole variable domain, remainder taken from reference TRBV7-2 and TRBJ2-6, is GAGVSQSPSNKVTEKGKDVELRCDPISGHTALYWYRQSLGQGLEFLIYFQGNSAPDKSGLPSDRFSAERTGGSVSTLTIQRTQQEDSAVYLCASSPRPRGFGANVLTFGAGSRLTVL.

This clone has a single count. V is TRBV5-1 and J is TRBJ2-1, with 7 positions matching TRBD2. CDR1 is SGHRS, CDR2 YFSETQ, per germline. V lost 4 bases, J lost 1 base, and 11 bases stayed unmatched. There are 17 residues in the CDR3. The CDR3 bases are TGCGCCAGCAGCGCCAGCTTGGGGCGGGAGTCCTACAATGAGCAGTTCTTC. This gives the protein CASSASLGRESYNEQFF. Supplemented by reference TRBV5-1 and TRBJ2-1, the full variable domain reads KAGVTQTPRYLIKTRGQQVTLSCSPISGHRSVSWYQQTPGQGLQFLFEYFSETQRNKGNFPGRFSGRQFSNSRSEMNVSTLELGDSALYLCASSASLGRESYNEQFFGPGTRLTVL.

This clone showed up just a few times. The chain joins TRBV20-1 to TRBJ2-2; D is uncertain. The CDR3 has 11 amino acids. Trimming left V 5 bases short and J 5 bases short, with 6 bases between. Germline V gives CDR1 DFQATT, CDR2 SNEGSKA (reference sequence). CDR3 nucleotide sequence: TGCAGTGCTTATGGGACCGGGGAGCTGTTTTTT. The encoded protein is CSAYGTGELFF.

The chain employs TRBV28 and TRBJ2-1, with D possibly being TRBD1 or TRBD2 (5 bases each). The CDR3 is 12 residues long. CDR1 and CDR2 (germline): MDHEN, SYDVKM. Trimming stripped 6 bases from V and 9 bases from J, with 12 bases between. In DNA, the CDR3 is TGTGCCAGCAGGCCATCTGGGGGTGAGCAGTTCTTC. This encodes CASRPSGGEQFF.

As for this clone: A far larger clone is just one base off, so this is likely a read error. CDR3 nucleotide sequence: TGCGCCAGCAGCCAGGGGGATGGGCGGTCCGGAGATACGCAGTATTTT. Its translation: CASSQGDGRSGDTQYF. The chain combines TRBV4-3 with TRBJ2-3, with D perhaps assigned TRBD1 or TRBD2 (5 bases each). V lost 3 bases and J 5 bases, leaving 18 bases between the germline ends. Germline V gene sequence: CDR1 LGHNA, CDR2 YSLEER. This CDR3 comprises 16 residues.

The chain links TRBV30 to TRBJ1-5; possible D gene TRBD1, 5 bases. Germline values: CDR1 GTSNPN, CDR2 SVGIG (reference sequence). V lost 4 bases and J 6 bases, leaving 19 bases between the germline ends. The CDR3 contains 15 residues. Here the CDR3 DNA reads TGTGCCTGGAACCCCCGGGGGGATCTTGCTCAGCCCCAGCATTTT. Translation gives CAWNPRGDLAQPQHF.

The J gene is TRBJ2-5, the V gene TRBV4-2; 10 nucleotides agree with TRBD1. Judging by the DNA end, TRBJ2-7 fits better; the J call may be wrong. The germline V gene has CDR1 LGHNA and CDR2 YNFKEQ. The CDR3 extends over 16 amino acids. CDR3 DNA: TGTGCCAGCAGCCAAGATCGGACAGGGGGAACCTACGAGCAGTACTTC. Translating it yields CASSQDRTGGTYEQYF.